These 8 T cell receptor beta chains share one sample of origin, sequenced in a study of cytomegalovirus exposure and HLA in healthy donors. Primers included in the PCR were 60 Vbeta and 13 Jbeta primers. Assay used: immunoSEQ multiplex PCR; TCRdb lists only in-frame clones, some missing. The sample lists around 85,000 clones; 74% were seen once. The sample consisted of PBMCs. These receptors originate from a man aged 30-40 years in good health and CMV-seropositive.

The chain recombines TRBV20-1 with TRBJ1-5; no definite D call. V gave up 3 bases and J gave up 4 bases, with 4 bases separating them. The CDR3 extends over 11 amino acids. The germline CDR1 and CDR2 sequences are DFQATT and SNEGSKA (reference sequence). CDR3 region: CSASENQPQHF. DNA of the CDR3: TGCAGTGCTAGCGAGAATCAGCCCCAGCATTTT.

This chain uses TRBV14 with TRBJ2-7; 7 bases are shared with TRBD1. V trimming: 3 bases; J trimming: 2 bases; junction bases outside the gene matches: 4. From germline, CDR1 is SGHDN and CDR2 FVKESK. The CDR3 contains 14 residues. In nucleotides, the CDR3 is TGTGCCAGCAGCCACACGGGACAGACCTACGAGCAGTACTTC. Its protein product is CASSHTGQTYEQYF.

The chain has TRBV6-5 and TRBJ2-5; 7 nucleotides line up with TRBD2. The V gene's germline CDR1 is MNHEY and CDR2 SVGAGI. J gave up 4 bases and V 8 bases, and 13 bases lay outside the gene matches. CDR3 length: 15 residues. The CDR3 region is CASGSWRELAETQYF. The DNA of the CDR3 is TGTGCCAGCGGGTCTTGGCGGGAGCTGGCAGAGACCCAGTACTTC.

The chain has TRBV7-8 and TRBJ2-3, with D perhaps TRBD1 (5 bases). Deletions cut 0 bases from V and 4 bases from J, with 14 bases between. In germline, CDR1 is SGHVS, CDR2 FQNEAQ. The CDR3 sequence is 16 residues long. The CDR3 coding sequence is TGTGCCAGCAGCTTAGCGGGGCGGCCCACCGCAGATACGCAGTATTTT. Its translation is CASSLAGRPTADTQYF.

CDR3 DNA: TGTGCCAGCAGCCTTATCGTCCCCCGGCAGGGGACCTTCGGCACAGATACGCAGTATTTT. It codes for CASSLIVPRQGTFGTDTQYF. The chain recombines TRBV27 with TRBJ2-3, with TRBD1 as a possible D gene (6 bases). CDR1 and CDR2 from the germline V gene are MNHEY and SMNVEV (reference sequence). Trimming stripped 6 bases from V and 1 base from J, with 29 bases between. The CDR3 has 20 amino acids.

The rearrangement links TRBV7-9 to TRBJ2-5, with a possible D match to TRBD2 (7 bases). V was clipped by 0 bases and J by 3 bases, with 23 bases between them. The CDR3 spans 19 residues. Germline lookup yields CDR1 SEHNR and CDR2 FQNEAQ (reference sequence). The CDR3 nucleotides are TGTGCCAGCAGCTTAGCGGGGGGCGGGAGCGTAGGGCCGGAAGAGACCCAGTACTTC. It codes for CASSLAGGGSVGPEETQYF.

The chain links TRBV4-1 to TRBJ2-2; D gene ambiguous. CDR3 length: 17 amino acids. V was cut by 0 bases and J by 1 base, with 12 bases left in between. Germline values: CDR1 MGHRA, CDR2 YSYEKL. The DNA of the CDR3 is TGCGCCAGCAGCCAAGATTTACGGCGGAGGAACACCGGGGAGCTGTTTTTT. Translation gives CASSQDLRRRNTGELFF.

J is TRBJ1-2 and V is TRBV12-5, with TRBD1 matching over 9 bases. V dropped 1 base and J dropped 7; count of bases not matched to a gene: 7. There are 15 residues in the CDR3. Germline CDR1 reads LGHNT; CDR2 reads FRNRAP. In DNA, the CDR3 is TGTGCTAGTGGTTTGGCGACCGGGGACAGGGTTGGCTACACCTTC. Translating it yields CASGLATGDRVGYTF.